This record covers a single TCR beta chain. As yet, its antigen is unknown. The entry originates in a study of cytomegalovirus exposure and HLA in healthy donors. Findings of the study overall: For presence/absence analyses, sequencing depth was assumed to be roughly uniform across donors. Researchers reported in a later analysis that a missense DCLRE1C variant was tied to TCR beta V- and J-gene trimming.

The CDR3 contains 13 residues. Germline V gene sequence: CDR1 SGHRS, CDR2 YFSETQ. V was shortened by 4 bases and J by 3 bases, with 5 bases between the two germline ends. Vbeta (60) and Jbeta (13) primers were used in the PCR. Clones were sequenced by immunoSEQ multiplex PCR, and TCRdb holds only the in-frame ones, with some missing. The sample has some 30,000 clones. The chain has TRBV5-1 and TRBJ2-6; the D is unclear. The TCR originated in a man aged 40-50 years in good health and CMV-seronegative. The material sequenced was PBMCs. CDR3 DNA: TGCGCCAGCAGCGGAGATGGGGCCAACGTCCTGACTTTC. Translated, it gives CASSGDGANVLTF.